The subject of this entry is one T cell receptor beta chain. In this sample, this clonotype turned up a few times. The antigen it binds to is not known. No much larger clone is present one base from it, and per-base qualities are unavailable. This sample stems from a study of blood T cells in healthy people across ages (dated by TCRdb to the mid-2010s). Regarding the research as a whole: In model experiments, template switching captured about one uniquely barcoded TCR beta cDNA molecule for every two T cells. Using deep sequencing normalized with unique cDNA molecular identifiers, the study measured how TCR beta repertoire diversity changes with age. Donors were grouped into four age groups: young (average roughly 15 years), middle-aged (roughly 37), aged (around 62) and long-lived (approximately 78). To avoid experimental bias, donors of different ages were randomly spread across the sequencing lanes. For two donors (one aged 18 to 30 and one aged 80 or older), the study analyzed two additional independent replicas of 1 million unique cDNA reads from the same blood draw. The paper as a whole reports these results and caveats: Because profiling used bulk unsorted PBMCs, naive and antigen-experienced compartments could not be compared conclusively. As age increased, observed TCR beta diversity per million T cells dropped in a roughly linear way, and a significant reduction was already evident by age 40. Because the CMV infection status of the donors was unknown, age-related changes in expanded clonotypes may potentially have been confounded. Estimates of total diversity based on one million sequenced T cells were regarded as lower bounds and as underestimates. There was a strong correlation between observed TCR beta diversity and the percentage of naive T cells measured by flow cytometry. Compared with the aged group, the long-lived group had more naive CD4+ T cells, fewer expanded clones and increased TCR diversity, suggesting age selection.

The 40 or so donors, aged about 6 to 95 years, were systemically healthy Caucasian individuals from Russia. Roughly 10 milliliters of peripheral blood were collected from each donor into EDTA-treated Vacutainer tubes. Ficoll-Paque density-gradient centrifugation was used to isolate PBMCs, with at least 7 million per sample. Total RNA was extracted from PBMCs with Trizol reagent, with at least 5 micrograms obtained per sample. The percentages of naive CD45RAhigh/CD27high T cells were determined by flow cytometry on a PBMC aliquot from every donor. Library construction relied on 5' RACE. TCRdb shows the sequencer as Illumina HiSeq 2500. A second PCR of about 7 to 12 cycles was run with a J-beta primer mix and a sample-barcoded 5' primer. A unique molecular identifier was introduced onto each TCR beta cDNA molecule by a template-switch 5' adaptor carrying 12 random nucleotides. Each sample yielded at least 2.5 million CDR3-containing paired-end reads. First-strand cDNA was synthesized from all RNA with the Mint cDNA synthesis kit, primed by a TRBC-specific oligonucleotide. Following uracil-DNA glycosylase treatment, all cDNA underwent a first 18-cycle PCR with the universal primers M1SS and BC2_uni_R. In the original analysis: For normalization, 1 million high-quality reads were randomly selected from each sample, with every read carrying a distinct molecular identifier. Instead of being binned into consensus sequences, reads with shared molecular identifiers were discarded. MiTCR, run with a Q25 quality threshold and the strictest error-elimination algorithm, handled CDR3 identification, clonotype clustering and error correction. Lower-bound total TCR beta diversity was estimated with a nonparametric unseen species model using Euler transformation. The raw public reads went through TCRdb reprocessing: fastp at Q25, MiXCR clone calling, in-frame beta chains kept. Rows are combined by CDR3 protein, so each entry shows the most common genes and DNA. TCRdb's processing, not the authors' own work, is the source of the V and J calls. In this sample the table shows 270,000 or so distinct CDR3 sequences, around 30% of which occur a single time. The ten top clones hold 29% of the sample.

Trimming takes 2 bases off V and 1 base off J; junction bases not matched to a gene: 7. CDR1 and CDR2 were assigned from the germline V gene (reference sequence) as DFQATT and SNEGSKA. The cysteine opens and the phenylalanine closes a CDR3 of 15 amino acids. Solely the CDR3 DNA is kept, with 45 bases framed from the first base. The V gene is TRBV20-1 and the J gene is TRBJ1-1; TRBD1 agrees with 7 junctional bases. This sequence was found in a woman between 65 and 79 years old in good health. The sequenced material came from blood. CDR3 protein: CSARLGGGKNTEAFF. The sequenced DNA: TGCAGTGCTAGATTGGGAGGGGGCAAGAACACTGAAGCTTTCTTT.